Listed below are T cell receptor beta chains from one sample, sequenced in a study of cytomegalovirus exposure and HLA in healthy donors. Generated by immunoSEQ multiplex PCR, the TCRdb table keeps only in-frame clones and is missing some. The sample shows about 98,000 clones, under 85% of them seen only once. The source material was PBMCs. The source of these receptors is a female donor in good health and CMV-seropositive. Both conserved end residues are part of each CDR3. The D gene is left open where the match is weak. Expanded clones get a size class; other rows say once, few or many, or leave the size out.

v_call: TRBV7-2; clone_size: NA; j_call: TRBJ2-1; d_call: TRBD2; cdr3_nt: TGTGCCAGCAGCTCCACGGGACTAGCTACCTTGGATGAGCAGTTCTTC; cdr3_aa: CASSSTGLATLDEQFF
v_call: TRBV4-1; clone_size: NA; j_call: TRBJ2-3; d_call: TRBD1; cdr3_nt: TGCGCCAGCAGCCAAGCAACCGGGACAGGGAGGTCAGATACGCAGTATTTT; cdr3_aa: CASSQATGTGRSDTQYF
v_call: TRBV14; clone_size: NA; j_call: TRBJ1-2; d_call: TRBD1; cdr3_nt: TGTGCCAGCAGCCCTCGGACAGGGCTCTATGGCTACACCTTC; cdr3_aa: CASSPRTGLYGYTF
v_call: TRBV5-1; clone_size: once; j_call: TRBJ2-1; d_call: TRBD1; cdr3_nt: TGCGCCAGCAGCTTGGACGACAGGGTTATCGATGAGCAGTTCTTC; cdr3_aa: CASSLDDRVIDEQFF
v_call: TRBV29-1; clone_size: NA; j_call: TRBJ1-2; d_call: TRBD1; cdr3_nt: TGCAGCGTTGTCGGAGTCGGGACAGGTAATGGCTACACCTTC; cdr3_aa: CSVVGVGTGNGYTF
v_call: TRBV6-1; clone_size: NA; j_call: TRBJ2-1; d_call: TRBD2; cdr3_nt: TGTGCCAGCAGTGAAGCGCTAGCGGGGCCCTACAATGAGCAGTTCTTC; cdr3_aa: CASSEALAGPYNEQFF
v_call: TRBV10-2; clone_size: NA; j_call: TRBJ2-7; d_call: NA; cdr3_nt: TGCGCCAGCATGTCAGCGGACCTCTACGAGCAGTACTTC; cdr3_aa: CASMSADLYEQYF
v_call: TRBV7-6; clone_size: once; j_call: TRBJ1-6; d_call: NA; cdr3_nt: TGTGCCAGCAGCAACGGGCCTTTCGGGGGCTCCTATAATTCACCCCTCCACTTT; cdr3_aa: CASSNGPFGGSYNSPLHF
v_call: TRBV9; clone_size: NA; j_call: TRBJ1-1; d_call: TRBD1; cdr3_nt: TGTGCCAGCAGCCCCGAGACAGGGTTGAACACTGAAGCTTTCTTT; cdr3_aa: CASSPETGLNTEAFF
v_call: TRBV6-1; clone_size: few; j_call: TRBJ2-7; d_call: TRBD1; cdr3_nt: TGTGCCAGCAGTGTCCAGGGGGCTGGGGACGAGCAGTACTTC; cdr3_aa: CASSVQGAGDEQYF
v_call: TRBV6-1; clone_size: NA; j_call: TRBJ1-6; d_call: NA; cdr3_nt: TGTGCCAGCAGTGTACAGGGCCTCCGATATAATTCACCCCTCCACTTT; cdr3_aa: CASSVQGLRYNSPLHF
v_call: TRBV27; clone_size: NA; j_call: TRBJ2-1; d_call: TRBD2; cdr3_nt: TGTGCCAGCAGTTCCCCTGCGGGAGGGACCAAGAATGAGCAGTTCTTC; cdr3_aa: CASSSPAGGTKNEQFF
v_call: TRBV5-6; clone_size: NA; j_call: TRBJ2-7; d_call: NA; cdr3_nt: TGTGCCAGCAGCTTGGCCGGGTCGCAGTACTTC; cdr3_aa: CASSLAGSQYF
v_call: TRBV5-6; clone_size: few; j_call: TRBJ1-1; d_call: NA; cdr3_nt: TGTGCCAGCAGCCTCGGACTTGCTGAAGCTTTCTTT; cdr3_aa: CASSLGLAEAFF
v_call: TRBV2; clone_size: NA; j_call: TRBJ2-2; d_call: TRBD2; cdr3_nt: TGTGCCACCACTCCGGGACTAGCCATTCCCGGGGAGCTGTTTTTT; cdr3_aa: CATTPGLAIPGELFF
v_call: TRBV7-3; clone_size: few; j_call: TRBJ1-5; d_call: TRBD1; cdr3_nt: TGTGCCAGCAGCTTAACGCCAGGGACAGGGGTAGTTTTT; cdr3_aa: CASSLTPGTGVVF
v_call: TRBV6-5; clone_size: few; j_call: TRBJ1-1; d_call: TRBD1; cdr3_nt: TGTGCCAGCACCCGACAGGGAAGGGGTGAAGCTTTCTTT; cdr3_aa: CASTRQGRGEAFF
v_call: TRBV18; clone_size: NA; j_call: TRBJ2-7; d_call: TRBD2; cdr3_nt: TGTGCCAGCTCCCCTTTAGCGGGAGGGGGCTACGAGCAGTACTTC; cdr3_aa: CASSPLAGGGYEQYF
v_call: TRBV4-1; clone_size: NA; j_call: TRBJ2-7; d_call: TRBD2; cdr3_nt: TGCGCCAGCAGCCAAGCCGGGGGGAGCTCCTACGAGCAGTACTTC; cdr3_aa: CASSQAGGSSYEQYF
v_call: TRBV2; clone_size: NA; j_call: TRBJ2-1; d_call: TRBD2; cdr3_nt: TGTGCCAGCAGTGGTAGCGGGAGAAGGGATGAGCAGTTCTTC; cdr3_aa: CASSGSGRRDEQFF
v_call: TRBV11-2; clone_size: NA; j_call: TRBJ2-5; d_call: TRBD1; cdr3_nt: TGTGCCAGCAGCTCGGCTAGGGGGCGCCGGGAGACCCAGTACTTC; cdr3_aa: CASSSARGRRETQYF
v_call: TRBV6-5; clone_size: NA; j_call: TRBJ2-3; d_call: NA; cdr3_nt: TGTGCCAGCAGTTCGATCAGGTACCCGAGCACAGATACGCAGTATTTT; cdr3_aa: CASSSIRYPSTDTQYF
v_call: TRBV10-3; clone_size: once; j_call: TRBJ1-1; d_call: NA; cdr3_nt: TGTGCCATAAACAGATACCTAGGGGTGAACACTGAAGCTTTCTTT; cdr3_aa: CAINRYLGVNTEAFF
v_call: TRBV10-1; clone_size: NA; j_call: TRBJ2-1; d_call: TRBD2; cdr3_nt: TGCGCCAGCAGTGGGACTAGCGGCAGCTCCTACAATGAGCAGTTCTTC; cdr3_aa: CASSGTSGSSYNEQFF
v_call: TRBV15; clone_size: once; j_call: TRBJ2-1; d_call: NA; cdr3_nt: TGTGCCACCAGCAGAACCCGGGACATGTACAATGAGCAGTTCTTC; cdr3_aa: CATSRTRDMYNEQFF
v_call: TRBV19; clone_size: NA; j_call: TRBJ2-1; d_call: NA; cdr3_nt: TGTGCCAGTAGGGCAGGGGTCTCCTACAATGAGCAGTTCTTC; cdr3_aa: CASRAGVSYNEQFF
v_call: TRBV15; clone_size: NA; j_call: TRBJ2-2; d_call: TRBD1; cdr3_nt: TGTGCCACCAGCAGCCGTACAGGGGAGATCTTGGGGTACACCGGGGAGCTGTTTTTT; cdr3_aa: CATSSRTGEILGYTGELFF
v_call: TRBV7-2; clone_size: NA; j_call: TRBJ1-5; d_call: NA; cdr3_nt: TGTGCCAGCAGCGACAGATATAGCAATCAGCCCCAGCATTTT; cdr3_aa: CASSDRYSNQPQHF
v_call: TRBV29-1; clone_size: NA; j_call: TRBJ1-2; d_call: TRBD1; cdr3_nt: TGCAGCGTTGAAGCACGGCAGGGGGCTTCTGGCTACACCTTC; cdr3_aa: CSVEARQGASGYTF
v_call: TRBV15; clone_size: once; j_call: TRBJ2-1; d_call: TRBD2; cdr3_nt: TGTGCCACCAGCACGGGACTAGCGCCATACAATGAGCAGTTCTTC; cdr3_aa: CATSTGLAPYNEQFF
v_call: TRBV25-1; clone_size: NA; j_call: TRBJ2-1; d_call: TRBD2; cdr3_nt: TGTGCCAGCAGACCCAGACTAGCGGGGGGTAATGAGCAGTTCTTC; cdr3_aa: CASRPRLAGGNEQFF
v_call: TRBV2; clone_size: NA; j_call: TRBJ1-1; d_call: NA; cdr3_nt: TGTGCCAGCATTGAGGGAGGGGGATACACTGAAGCTTTCTTT; cdr3_aa: CASIEGGGYTEAFF
v_call: TRBV6-1; clone_size: few; j_call: TRBJ1-3; d_call: NA; cdr3_nt: TGTGCCAGCAGTGAAAGGTGGCAGGGTATCTCTGGAAACACCATATATTTT; cdr3_aa: CASSERWQGISGNTIYF
v_call: TRBV9; clone_size: NA; j_call: TRBJ1-1; d_call: TRBD1; cdr3_nt: TGTGCCAGCAGCCCCCGAGGGGGCAACACTGAAGCTTTCTTT; cdr3_aa: CASSPRGGNTEAFF
v_call: TRBV9; clone_size: NA; j_call: TRBJ2-7; d_call: TRBD2; cdr3_nt: TGTGCCAGCAGCACGAGCGGGACTAGCGGGAACCACGAGCAGTACTTC; cdr3_aa: CASSTSGTSGNHEQYF
v_call: TRBV5-1; clone_size: NA; j_call: TRBJ2-1; d_call: NA; cdr3_nt: TGCGCCAGCAGCTACTCCGGGCCCCAGGAGGGCAATGAGCAGTTCTTC; cdr3_aa: CASSYSGPQEGNEQFF
v_call: TRBV23-1; clone_size: NA; j_call: TRBJ2-7; d_call: TRBD1; cdr3_nt: TGCGCCAGCACCAAATTCCGGGACAGGGGGAGCTCCTACGAGCAGTACTTC; cdr3_aa: CASTKFRDRGSSYEQYF